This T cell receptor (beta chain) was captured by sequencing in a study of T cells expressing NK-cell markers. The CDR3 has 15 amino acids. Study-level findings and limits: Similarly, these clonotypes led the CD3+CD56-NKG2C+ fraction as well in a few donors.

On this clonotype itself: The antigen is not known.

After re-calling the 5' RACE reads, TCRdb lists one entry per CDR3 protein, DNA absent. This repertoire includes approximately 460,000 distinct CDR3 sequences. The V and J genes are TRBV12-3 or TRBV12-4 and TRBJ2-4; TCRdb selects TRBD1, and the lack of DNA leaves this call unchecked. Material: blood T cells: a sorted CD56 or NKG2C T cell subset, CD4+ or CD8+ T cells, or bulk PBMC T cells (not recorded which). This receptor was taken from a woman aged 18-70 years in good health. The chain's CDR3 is CASSPGRGVWDIQYF.